The 20 T cell receptor beta chains in this list originate from one sample, sequenced in a study of T cell changes during pregnancy in multiple sclerosis. Sequencing was performed with immunoSEQ multiplex PCR; in TCRdb, only in-frame clones are kept and a portion is missing. The table has about 11,000 clones, 85% to 95% seen once. The input for sequencing was CD4+ T cells from peripheral blood mononuclear cells, taken before pregnancy. The receptors here all came from a female donor with multiple sclerosis, enrolled in a pregnancy study.

The chain has TRBV5-1 and TRBJ2-1, with a possible D match to TRBD2 (5 bases). V lost 4 bases and J 7 bases, leaving 9 bases between the germline ends. The CDR3 runs to 12 residues. In germline, CDR1 is SGHRS, CDR2 YFSETQ. The CDR3 protein is CASSRTSNEQFF. CDR3 nucleotide sequence: TGCGCCAGCAGCCGCACTAGTAATGAGCAGTTCTTC. The full variable domain, completed using reference TRBV5-1 and TRBJ2-1, is KAGVTQTPRYLIKTRGQQVTLSCSPISGHRSVSWYQQTPGQGLQFLFEYFSETQRNKGNFPGRFSGRQFSNSRSEMNVSTLELGDSALYLCASSRTSNEQFFGPGTRLTVL.

This clone was detected only once. J is TRBJ1-3 and V is TRBV7-8; D is ambiguous. Per the germline V gene, CDR1 is SGHVS and CDR2 is FQNEAQ. The V gene lost 3 bases and the J gene lost 0 bases, with 12 bases spanning the gap. The CDR3 sequence is 16 residues long. The CDR3 loop is CASSFVEGYSGNTIYF. The DNA for the CDR3 is TGTGCCAGCAGCTTCGTCGAGGGATACTCTGGAAACACCATATATTTT.

This clone showed up just once. V is TRBV11-1 and J is TRBJ1-1; a weak D match, TRBD1 (6 bases). This CDR3 region has 16 residues. V lost 5 bases and J 1 base, leaving 17 bases between the germline ends. Germline CDR1 reads SGHAT; CDR2 reads FQDESV (reference sequence). The chain's CDR3 is CASSPFWAGANTEAFF. The CDR3, as DNA: TGTGCCAGCAGCCCATTTTGGGCAGGGGCGAACACTGAAGCTTTCTTT. The variable domain in full, with the rest retrieved from reference TRBV11-1 and TRBJ1-1, is EAEVAQSPRYKITEKSQAVAFWCDPISGHATLYWYRQILGQGPELLVQFQDESVVDDSQLPKDRFSAERLKGVDSTLKIQPAELGDSAMYLCASSPFWAGANTEAFFGQGTRLTVV.

The chain combines TRBV15 with TRBJ2-1, with 8 bases fitting TRBD2. The CDR3 spans 15 residues. Germline V gene lookup returns CDR1 LNHNV and CDR2 YYDKDF (reference sequence). V lost 3 bases and J lost 8; bases outside the gene matches: 9. CDR3 amino acids: CATSREIAGRYEQFF. In DNA form, the CDR3 reads TGTGCCACCAGCAGGGAAATAGCGGGGAGGTATGAGCAGTTCTTC.

The chain uses TRBV6-5 and TRBJ2-7; the D gene is possibly TRBD2 (6 bases). The CDR3 is made up of 15 amino acids. In germline, CDR1 is MNHEY, CDR2 SVGAGI. The V and J ends lost 4 bases and 4 bases respectively, with 17 bases between them. The CDR3: CASSSSRREYYEQYF. In nucleotides, the CDR3 is TGTGCCAGCAGTTCCTCCCGACGGGAGTATTACGAGCAGTACTTC.

The chain is built from TRBV11-2 and TRBJ2-6, with D unresolved. Germline V gives CDR1 SGHAT, CDR2 FQNNGV. CDR3 size: 16 residues. Between the trimmed V and J ends, which lost 1 base and 0 bases, there was a span of 7 bases. The CDR3 protein is CASSLGPISGANVLTF. The CDR3 nucleotides are TGTGCCAGCAGCTTAGGGCCAATCTCTGGGGCCAACGTCCTGACTTTC.

The chain recombines TRBV5-1 with TRBJ2-5, with 8 bases fitting TRBD1. Germline V gene data show CDR1 as SGHRS and CDR2 as YFSETQ. The junction had 5 bases not matched to a gene; V was cut back by 4 bases and J by 3 bases. The CDR3 spans 14 residues. This CDR3 reads CASSMTGAEETQYF. The DNA for the CDR3 is TGCGCCAGCAGCATGACAGGGGCAGAAGAGACCCAGTACTTC.

The rearrangement uses TRBV14 and TRBJ2-5; D is possibly TRBD1 (6 bases). Trimming pared 1 base from V and 5 bases from J, leaving 14 bases between. Germline assignment: CDR1 SGHDN and CDR2 FVKESK. This CDR3 spans 15 amino acids. DNA for the CDR3: TGTGCCAGCAGCCAAGCAGGGGTTAGCGTTGAGACCCAGTACTTC. Its translation: CASSQAGVSVETQYF.

This chain joins TRBV9 and TRBJ2-1, with 13 bases lining up with TRBD2. The germline CDR1 and CDR2 sequences are SGDLS and YYNGEE. The CDR3 is made up of 18 amino acids. After removal of 4 bases from V and 3 bases from J, the junction contained 10 bases not matched to a gene. In DNA form, the CDR3 reads TGTGCCAGCAGCCCCGTCGGACTAGCGGGGGACAACTACAATGAGCAGTTCTTC. Protein: CASSPVGLAGDNYNEQFF.

J is TRBJ1-4 and V is TRBV11-2; TRBD1 might be the D (5 bases). The CDR3 extends over 15 amino acids. Germline lookup yields CDR1 SGHAT and CDR2 FQNNGV. V was shortened by 2 bases and J by 0 bases, with 7 bases between the two germline ends. This CDR3 reads CASSLTDTTNEKLFF. DNA for the CDR3: TGTGCCAGCAGCTTAACGGACACAACTAATGAAAAACTGTTTTTT.

CDR3 sequence: CASSPLPGEAFF. CDR3 sequence (DNA): TGTGCCAGCAGCCCTCTCCCCGGTGAAGCTTTCTTT. This chain connects TRBV28 to TRBJ1-1, with D hard to call. Germline loops: CDR1 MDHEN, CDR2 SYDVKM. The CDR3 consists of 12 residues. Trimming removed 6 bases from V and 7 bases from J, with 12 bases in between.

This rearrangement joins TRBV19 to TRBJ2-1, with TRBD2 matching 10 bases. This CDR3 is 14 amino acids long. The germline V gene encodes CDR1 LNHDA and CDR2 SQIVND (reference sequence). Unmatched junction bases numbered 4, after V lost 3 bases and J lost 8 bases. The CDR3 loop is CASSIGLAGDEQFF. As DNA, the CDR3 is TGTGCCAGTAGTATCGGTCTAGCGGGGGATGAGCAGTTCTTC. Drawing the rest from reference TRBV19 and TRBJ2-1, the complete variable domain is DGGITQSPKYLFRKEGQNVTLSCEQNLNHDAMYWYRQDPGQGLRLIYYSQIVNDFQKGDIAEGYSVSREKKESFPLTVTSAQKNPTAFYLCASSIGLAGDEQFFGPGTRLTVL.

The V call is TRBV7-2, the J call TRBJ2-3; 9 positions match TRBD2. CDR1 is SGHTA, CDR2 FQGNSA, per germline. Trimming cost V 3 bases and J 4 bases; bases outside gene matches: 8. The CDR3 extends over 16 amino acids. For the CDR3, the DNA is TGTGCCAGCAGCTTTGGCGGGGGGGCCTTCCCAGATACGCAGTATTTT. Translating gives CASSFGGGAFPDTQYF.

This clone was seen a handful of times. V gene TRBV29-1 combines with J gene TRBJ1-1; D gene ambiguous. Deletions cut 3 bases from V and 2 bases from J, with 4 bases between. Germline CDR1 and CDR2: SQVTM and ANQGSEA. The CDR3 covers 11 residues. In DNA form, the CDR3 reads TGCAGCGTTGAGGCCAACACTGAAGCTTTCTTT. It translates to CSVEANTEAFF.

The genes are TRBV30 and TRBJ1-5; D remains ambiguous. Germline loops: CDR1 GTSNPN, CDR2 SVGIG (reference sequence). The CDR3 runs to 15 residues. V lost 2 bases and J lost 2, with 13 bases in between. In nucleotides, the CDR3 is TGTGCCTGGAGTAAAGGAGGGAGCGGCAATCAGCCCCAGCATTTT. It encodes CAWSKGGSGNQPQHF.

This clone appeared once. The rearrangement uses TRBV5-1 and TRBJ2-5; 12 bases are shared with TRBD2. CDR1 and CDR2 (germline): SGHRS, YFSETQ. CDR3 length: 18 amino acids. The V gene end was trimmed by 3 bases and the J gene end by 0 bases; junction bases not matched to a gene: 9. This chain's CDR3 is CASSSGLTSGGYQETQYF. The CDR3 region has the DNA TGCGCCAGCAGCTCCGGCCTCACTAGCGGGGGGTACCAAGAGACCCAGTACTTC.

The chain combines TRBV29-1 with TRBJ2-2; D ambiguous. CDR3 length: 13 amino acids. Trimming took off 3 bases at V and 5 bases at J, with 10 bases between the two ends. Per germline, CDR1 SQVTM and CDR2 ANQGSEA. For the CDR3, the DNA is TGCAGCGTTGATCCCGACTGGACCGGGGAGCTGTTTTTT. It translates to CSVDPDWTGELFF.

The J gene is TRBJ1-2, the V gene TRBV7-6, with 7 bases fitting TRBD1. This CDR3 is built from 13 residues. Germline CDR1 reads SGHVS; CDR2 reads FNYEAQ. With 5 bases clipped from V and 7 bases from J, the junction kept 7 bases outside the gene matches. The CDR3: CASSPDRVGGYTF. CDR3 bases: TGTGCCAGCAGCCCCGACAGGGTGGGTGGCTACACCTTC.

This rearrangement joins TRBV19 to TRBJ2-1, with 9 bases fitting TRBD1. Trimming at V came to 3 bases and at J to 5 bases, leaving 2 bases not matched to a gene. Per germline, CDR1 LNHDA and CDR2 SQIVND (reference sequence). The CDR3 spans 14 residues. Here the CDR3 DNA reads TGTGCCAGTAGTATCACAGGGGGCAACAATGAGCAGTTCTTC. Protein sequence: CASSITGGNNEQFF.

The genes are TRBV5-4 and TRBJ2-7; TRBD2 is a possible D gene (6 bases). The CDR3 sequence is 12 residues long. Trimming shortened V by 0 bases and J by 6 bases, and 7 bases separated the two germline ends. The germline gives CDR1 SGHNT, CDR2 YYREEE (reference sequence). CDR3 DNA sequence: TGTGCCAGCAGCTTGGTGGGAGGCGAGCAGTACTTC. Protein product: CASSLVGGEQYF.